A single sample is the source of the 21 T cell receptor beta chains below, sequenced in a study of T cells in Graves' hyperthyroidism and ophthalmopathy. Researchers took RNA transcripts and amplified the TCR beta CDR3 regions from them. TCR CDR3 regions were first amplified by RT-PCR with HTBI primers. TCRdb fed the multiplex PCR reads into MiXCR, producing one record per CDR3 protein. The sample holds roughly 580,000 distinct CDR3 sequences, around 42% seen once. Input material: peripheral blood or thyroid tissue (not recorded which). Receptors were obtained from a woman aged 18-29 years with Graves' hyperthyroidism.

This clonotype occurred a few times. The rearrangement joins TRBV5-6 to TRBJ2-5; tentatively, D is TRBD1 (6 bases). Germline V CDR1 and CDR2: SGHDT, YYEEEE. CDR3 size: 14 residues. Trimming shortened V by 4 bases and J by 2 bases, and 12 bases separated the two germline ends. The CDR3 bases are TGTGCCAGCAGCGAGACAGGTTTGCAAGAGACCCAGTACTTC. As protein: CASSETGLQETQYF.

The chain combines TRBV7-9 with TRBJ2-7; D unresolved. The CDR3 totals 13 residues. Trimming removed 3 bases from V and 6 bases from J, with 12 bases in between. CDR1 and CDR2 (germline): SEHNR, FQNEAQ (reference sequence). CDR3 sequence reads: CASSLSSASEQYF. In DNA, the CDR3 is TGTGCCAGCAGCTTGAGCTCCGCCAGCGAGCAGTACTTC.

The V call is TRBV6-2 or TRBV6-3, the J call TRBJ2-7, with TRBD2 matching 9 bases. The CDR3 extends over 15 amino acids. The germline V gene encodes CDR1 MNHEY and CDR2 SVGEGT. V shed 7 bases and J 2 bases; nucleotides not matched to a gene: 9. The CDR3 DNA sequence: TGTGCCAGCACTTGGCGGGCTAGCGGGACCTACGAGCAGTACTTC. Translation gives CASTWRASGTYEQYF.

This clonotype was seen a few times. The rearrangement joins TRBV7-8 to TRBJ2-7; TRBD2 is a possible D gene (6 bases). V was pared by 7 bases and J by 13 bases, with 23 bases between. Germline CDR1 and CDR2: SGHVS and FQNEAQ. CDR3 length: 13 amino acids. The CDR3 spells CASTEGDSGTFYF. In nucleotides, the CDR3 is TGTGCCAGCACGGAAGGGGATAGCGGCACCTTTTACTTC.

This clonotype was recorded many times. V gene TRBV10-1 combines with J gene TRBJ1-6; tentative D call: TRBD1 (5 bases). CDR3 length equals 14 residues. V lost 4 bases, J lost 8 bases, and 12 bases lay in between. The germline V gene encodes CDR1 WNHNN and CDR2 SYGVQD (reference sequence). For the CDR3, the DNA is TGCGCCAGCAGTGGAGGGGTCGGTGATTCACCCCTCCACTTT. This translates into CASSGGVGDSPLHF.

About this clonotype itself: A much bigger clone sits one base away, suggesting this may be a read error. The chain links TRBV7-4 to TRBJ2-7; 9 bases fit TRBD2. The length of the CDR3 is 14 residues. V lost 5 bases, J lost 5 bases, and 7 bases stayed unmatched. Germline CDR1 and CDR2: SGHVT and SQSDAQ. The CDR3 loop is CASSKSGRLNEQYF. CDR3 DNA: TGTGCCAGCAGCAAAAGCGGGAGGCTGAACGAGCAGTACTTC.

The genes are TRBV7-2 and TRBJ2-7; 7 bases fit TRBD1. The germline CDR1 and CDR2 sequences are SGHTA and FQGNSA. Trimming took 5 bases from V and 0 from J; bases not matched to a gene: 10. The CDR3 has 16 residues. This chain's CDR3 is CASSLRGTPSSYEQYF. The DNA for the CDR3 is TGTGCCAGCAGCCTCAGGGGGACCCCGAGCTCCTACGAGCAGTACTTC. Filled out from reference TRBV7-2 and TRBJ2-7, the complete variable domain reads GAGVSQSPSNKVTEKGKDVELRCDPISGHTALYWYRQSLGQGLEFLIYFQGNSAPDKSGLPSDRFSAERTGGSVSTLTIQRTQQEDSAVYLCASSLRGTPSSYEQYFGPGTRLTVT.

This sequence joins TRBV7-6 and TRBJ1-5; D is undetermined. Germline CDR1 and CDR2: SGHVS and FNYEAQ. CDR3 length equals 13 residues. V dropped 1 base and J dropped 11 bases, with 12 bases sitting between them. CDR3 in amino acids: CASSLGGSGTQHF. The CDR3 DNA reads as TGTGCCAGCAGCTTAGGTGGTAGCGGGACCCAGCATTTT.

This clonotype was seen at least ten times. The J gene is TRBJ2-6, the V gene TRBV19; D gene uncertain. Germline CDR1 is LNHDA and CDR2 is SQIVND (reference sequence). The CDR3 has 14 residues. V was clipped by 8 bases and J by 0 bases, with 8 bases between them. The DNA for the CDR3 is TGTGCCAGTGACGCCTTCTCTGGGGCCAACGTCCTGACTTTC. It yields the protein CASDAFSGANVLTF.

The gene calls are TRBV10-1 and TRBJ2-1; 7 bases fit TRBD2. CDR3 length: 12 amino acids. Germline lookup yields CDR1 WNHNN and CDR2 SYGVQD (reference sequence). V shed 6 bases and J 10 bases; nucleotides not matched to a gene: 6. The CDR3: CASSQSGNEQFF. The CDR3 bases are TGCGCCAGCAGCCAGAGCGGGAACGAGCAGTTCTTC.

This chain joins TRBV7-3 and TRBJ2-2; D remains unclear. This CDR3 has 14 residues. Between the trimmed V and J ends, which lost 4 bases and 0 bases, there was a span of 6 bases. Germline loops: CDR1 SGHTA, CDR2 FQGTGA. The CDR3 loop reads CASSSLANTGELFF. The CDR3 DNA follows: TGTGCCAGCAGCTCGCTAGCGAACACCGGGGAGCTGTTTTTT.

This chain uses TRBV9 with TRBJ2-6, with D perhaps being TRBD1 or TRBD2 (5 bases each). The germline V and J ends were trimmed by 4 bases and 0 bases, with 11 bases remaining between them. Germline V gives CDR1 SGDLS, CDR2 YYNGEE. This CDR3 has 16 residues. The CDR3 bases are TGTGCCAGCAGCCCGTGGGGACGCTCTGGGGCCAACGTCCTGACTTTC. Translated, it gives CASSPWGRSGANVLTF.

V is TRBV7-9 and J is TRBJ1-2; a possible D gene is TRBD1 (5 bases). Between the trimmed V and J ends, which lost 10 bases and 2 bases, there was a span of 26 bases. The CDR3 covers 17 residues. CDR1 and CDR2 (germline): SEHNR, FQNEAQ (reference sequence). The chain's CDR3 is CATGRGSGKSMNYGYTF. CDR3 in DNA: TGTGCCACCGGGAGGGGATCGGGGAAGAGCATGAACTATGGCTACACCTTC.

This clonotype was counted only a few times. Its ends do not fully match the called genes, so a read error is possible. The CDR3 nucleotides read TGTGCCAGCAGCCACGGACAGGGGTCCACTGAAGCTTTCTTT. Protein product: CASSHGQGSTEAFF. The chain employs TRBV10-1 and TRBJ1-1; 9 bases line up with TRBD1. Looked up from germline, CDR1 is WNHNN and CDR2 is SYGVQD (reference sequence). This CDR3 has 14 residues.

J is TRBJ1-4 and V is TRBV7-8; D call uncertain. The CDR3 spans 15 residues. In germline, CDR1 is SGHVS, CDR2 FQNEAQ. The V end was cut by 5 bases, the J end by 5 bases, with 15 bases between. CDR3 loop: CASSTEGSSNEKLFF. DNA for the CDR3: TGTGCCAGCAGCACAGAGGGTTCGTCCAATGAAAAACTGTTTTTT.

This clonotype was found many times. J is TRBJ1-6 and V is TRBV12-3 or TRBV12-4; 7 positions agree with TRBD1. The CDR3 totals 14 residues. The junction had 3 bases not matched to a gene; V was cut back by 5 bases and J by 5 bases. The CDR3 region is CASSRTGDNSPLHF. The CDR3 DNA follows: TGTGCCAGCAGTCGAACAGGGGATAATTCACCCCTCCACTTT.

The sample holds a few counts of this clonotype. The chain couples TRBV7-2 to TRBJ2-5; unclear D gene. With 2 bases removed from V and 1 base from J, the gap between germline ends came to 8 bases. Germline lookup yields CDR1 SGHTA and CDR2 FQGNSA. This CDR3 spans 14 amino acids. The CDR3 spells CASSLLMAQETQYF. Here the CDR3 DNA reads TGTGCCAGCAGCTTATTAATGGCCCAAGAGACCCAGTACTTC.

The CDR3 nucleotides are TGTGCCAGCAGCTCAGGGTTGGCGGGAGGGCCTAGGGAGCTGTTTTTT. Residues: CASSSGLAGGPRELFF. The chain employs TRBV2 and TRBJ2-2; 9 bases are shared with TRBD2. The CDR3 covers 16 residues. Germline V lookup: CDR1 SNHLY, CDR2 FYNNEI. V was pared by 6 bases and J by 9 bases, with 14 bases of the junction left unmatched. Filled out from reference TRBV2 and TRBJ2-2, the complete variable domain reads EPEVTQTPSHQVTQMGQEVILRCVPISNHLYFYWYRQILGQKVEFLVSFYNNEISEKSEIFDDQFSVERPDGSNFTLKIRSTKLEDSAMYFCASSSGLAGGPRELFFGEGSRLTVL.

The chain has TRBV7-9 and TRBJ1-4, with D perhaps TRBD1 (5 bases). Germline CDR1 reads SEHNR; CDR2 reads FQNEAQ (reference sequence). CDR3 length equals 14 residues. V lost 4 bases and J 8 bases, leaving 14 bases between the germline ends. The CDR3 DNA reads TGTGCCAGCAGCTCAACAGAGGGGTACGAAAAACTGTTTTTT. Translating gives CASSSTEGYEKLFF. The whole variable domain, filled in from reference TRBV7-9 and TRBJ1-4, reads DTGVSQNPRHKITKRGQNVTFRCDPISEHNRLYWYRQTLGQGPEFLTYFQNEAQLEKSRLLSDRFSAERPKGSFSTLEIQRTEQGDSAMYLCASSSTEGYEKLFFGSGTQLSVL.

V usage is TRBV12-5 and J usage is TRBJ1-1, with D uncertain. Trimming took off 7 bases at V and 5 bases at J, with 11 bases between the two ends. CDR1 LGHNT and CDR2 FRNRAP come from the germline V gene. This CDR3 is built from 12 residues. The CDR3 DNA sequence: TGTGCTAGTGCCCTTCGGAGGACTGAAGCTTTCTTT. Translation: CASALRRTEAFF.

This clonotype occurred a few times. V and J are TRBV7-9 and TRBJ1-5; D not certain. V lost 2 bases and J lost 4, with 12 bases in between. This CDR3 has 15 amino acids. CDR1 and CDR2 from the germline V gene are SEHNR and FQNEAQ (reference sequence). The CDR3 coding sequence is TGTGCCAGCAGCTTATCCGGCGCAAATAATCAGCCCCAGCATTTT. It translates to CASSLSGANNQPQHF.